This TCR beta chain emerged from a study of T cell responses to AZD1222 COVID-19 vaccine. The study's findings and limits: Clonal diversity was possibly underestimated, and white British individuals and females predominated among donors. Spike as a whole was targeted by vaccine-associated CD4 TCRs, dominant at 160-218 and 743-854. Close to half of spike-specific TCRs reportedly recognize unmutated variant regions.

With regard to this clone: The target antigen is unknown.

Sequencing used immunoSEQ multiplex PCR; TCRdb keeps in-frame clones, though not all of them. The top ten hold approximately 3.4% of the sample, which has some 140,000 clones, 92% seen once. This CDR3 region has 15 residues. Trimming left V 5 bases short and J 6 bases short, with 17 bases between. CDR1 and CDR2 from the germline V gene are MNHNY and SVGAGI (reference sequence). The chain combines TRBV6-6 with TRBJ2-1; perhaps TRBD1 as D (5 bases). The specimen comprised peripheral blood, sampled on day 0 of AZD1222 vaccination. The sequence was obtained from an adult in good health. CDR3 sequence reads: CASSPDPLGLNEQFF. CDR3 sequence (DNA): TGTGCCAGCAGTCCGGACCCCCTGGGGCTCAATGAGCAGTTCTTC.